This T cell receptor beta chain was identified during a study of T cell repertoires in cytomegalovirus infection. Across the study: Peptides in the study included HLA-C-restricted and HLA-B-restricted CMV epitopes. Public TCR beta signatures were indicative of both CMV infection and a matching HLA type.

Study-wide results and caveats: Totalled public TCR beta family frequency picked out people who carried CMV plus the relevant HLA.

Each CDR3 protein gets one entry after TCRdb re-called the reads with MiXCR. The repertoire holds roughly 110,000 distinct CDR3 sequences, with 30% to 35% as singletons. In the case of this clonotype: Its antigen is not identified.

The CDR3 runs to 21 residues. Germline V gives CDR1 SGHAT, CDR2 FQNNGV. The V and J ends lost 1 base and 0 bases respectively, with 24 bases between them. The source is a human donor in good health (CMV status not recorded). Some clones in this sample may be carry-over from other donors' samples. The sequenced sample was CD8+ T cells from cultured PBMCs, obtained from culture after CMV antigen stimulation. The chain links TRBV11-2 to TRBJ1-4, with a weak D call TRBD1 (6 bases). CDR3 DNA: TGTGCCAGCAGCTTAGCCTACCAAGGACAGACCGAAGTTACAACTAATGAAAAACTGTTTTTT. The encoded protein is CASSLAYQGQTEVTTNEKLFF.